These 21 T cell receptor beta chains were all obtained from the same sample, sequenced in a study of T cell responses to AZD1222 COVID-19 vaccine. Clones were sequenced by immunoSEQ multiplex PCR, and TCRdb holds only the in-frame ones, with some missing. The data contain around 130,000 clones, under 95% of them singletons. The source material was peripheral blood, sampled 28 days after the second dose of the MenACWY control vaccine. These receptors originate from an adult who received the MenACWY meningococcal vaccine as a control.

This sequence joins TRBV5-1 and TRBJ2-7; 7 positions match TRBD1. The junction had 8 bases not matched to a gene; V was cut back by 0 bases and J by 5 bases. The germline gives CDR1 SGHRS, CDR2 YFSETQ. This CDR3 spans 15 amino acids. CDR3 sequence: CASSLAPQGVHEQYF. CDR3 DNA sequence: TGCGCCAGCAGCTTGGCCCCTCAGGGGGTCCACGAGCAGTACTTC.

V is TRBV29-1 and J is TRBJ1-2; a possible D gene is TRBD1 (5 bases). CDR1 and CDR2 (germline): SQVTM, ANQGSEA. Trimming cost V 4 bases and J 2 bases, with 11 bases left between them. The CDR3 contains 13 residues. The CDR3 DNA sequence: TGCAGCGTTGCCAGGGAACCCAACTATGGCTACACCTTC. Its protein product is CSVAREPNYGYTF.

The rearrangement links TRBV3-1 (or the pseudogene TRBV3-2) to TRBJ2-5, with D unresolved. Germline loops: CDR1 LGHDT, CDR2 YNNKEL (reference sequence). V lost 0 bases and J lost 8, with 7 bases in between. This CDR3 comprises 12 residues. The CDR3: CASSQDQFTQYF. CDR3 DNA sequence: TGTGCCAGCAGCCAAGATCAGTTTACCCAGTACTTC.

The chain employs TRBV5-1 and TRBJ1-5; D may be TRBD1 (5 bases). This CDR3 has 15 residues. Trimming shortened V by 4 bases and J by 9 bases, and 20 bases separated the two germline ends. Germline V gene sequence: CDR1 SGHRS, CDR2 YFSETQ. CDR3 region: CASSTQGSGDRPQHF. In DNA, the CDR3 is TGCGCCAGCAGCACTCAGGGTAGTGGGGATCGGCCCCAGCATTTT. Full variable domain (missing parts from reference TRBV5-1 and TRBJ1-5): KAGVTQTPRYLIKTRGQQVTLSCSPISGHRSVSWYQQTPGQGLQFLFEYFSETQRNKGNFPGRFSGRQFSNSRSEMNVSTLELGDSALYLCASSTQGSGDRPQHFGDGTRLSIL.

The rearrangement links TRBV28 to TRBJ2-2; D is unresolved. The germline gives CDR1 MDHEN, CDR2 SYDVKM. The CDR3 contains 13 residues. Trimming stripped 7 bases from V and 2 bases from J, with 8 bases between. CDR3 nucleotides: TGTGCCAGCACGTGGGGAAACACCGGGGAGCTGTTTTTT. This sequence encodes CASTWGNTGELFF.

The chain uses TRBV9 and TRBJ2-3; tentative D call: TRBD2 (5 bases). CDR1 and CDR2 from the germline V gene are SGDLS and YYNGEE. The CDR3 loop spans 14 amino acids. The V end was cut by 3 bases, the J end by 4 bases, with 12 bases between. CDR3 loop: CASSGYLAPDTQYF. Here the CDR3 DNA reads TGTGCCAGCAGCGGATATCTAGCCCCAGATACGCAGTATTTT.

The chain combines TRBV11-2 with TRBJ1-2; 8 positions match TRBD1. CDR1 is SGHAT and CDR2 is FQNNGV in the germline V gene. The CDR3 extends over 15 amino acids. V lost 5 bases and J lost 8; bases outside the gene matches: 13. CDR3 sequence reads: CASSPTGQGRYGYTF. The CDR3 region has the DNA TGTGCCAGCAGCCCCACCGGACAGGGAAGGTACGGCTACACCTTC.

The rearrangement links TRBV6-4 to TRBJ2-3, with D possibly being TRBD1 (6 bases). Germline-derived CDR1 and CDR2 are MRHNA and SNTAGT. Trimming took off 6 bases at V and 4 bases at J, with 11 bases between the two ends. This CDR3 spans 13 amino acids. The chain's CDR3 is CASSNTGPDTQYF. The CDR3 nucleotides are TGTGCCAGCAGCAACACAGGGCCAGATACGCAGTATTTT.

CDR3 DNA sequence: TGTGCCACCAGTGACCGTAGGACTAGCGGCTCCTACGAGCAGTACTTC. Its translation: CATSDRRTSGSYEQYF. The chain combines TRBV24-1 with TRBJ2-7; 10 nucleotides line up with TRBD2. The J segment lost 0 bases and the V segment lost 4 bases, leaving 5 bases of the junction unmatched. Germline V gene data show CDR1 as KGHDR and CDR2 as SFDVKD. The CDR3 spans 16 residues.

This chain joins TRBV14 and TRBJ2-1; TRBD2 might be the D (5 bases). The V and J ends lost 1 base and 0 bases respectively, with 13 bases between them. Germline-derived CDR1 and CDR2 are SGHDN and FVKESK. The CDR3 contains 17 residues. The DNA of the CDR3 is TGTGCCAGCAGCCAAGGACTACCCGAAAGCTCCTACAATGAGCAGTTCTTC. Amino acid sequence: CASSQGLPESSYNEQFF.

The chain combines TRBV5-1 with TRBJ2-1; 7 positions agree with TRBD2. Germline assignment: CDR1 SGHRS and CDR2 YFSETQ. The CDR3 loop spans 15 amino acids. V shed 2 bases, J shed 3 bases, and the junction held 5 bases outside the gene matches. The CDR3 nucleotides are TGCGCCAGCAGCTTATTGGGCGGGGGCTACAATGAGCAGTTCTTC. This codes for CASSLLGGGYNEQFF.

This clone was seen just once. In DNA form, the CDR3 reads TGTGCCAGCAGTAGCCCCCCAGGGACAGATACGCAGTATTTT. It codes for CASSSPPGTDTQYF. The chain couples TRBV28 to TRBJ2-3; weak D call: TRBD1 (5 bases). The CDR3 extends over 14 amino acids. Germline V CDR1 and CDR2: MDHEN, SYDVKM. The V and J ends lost 5 bases and 3 bases respectively, with 12 bases between them.

The CDR3 DNA follows: TGCGCCAGCAGCTTGGCCCCGGGACTAGCGGGCAATGAGCAGTTCTTC. It yields the protein CASSLAPGLAGNEQFF. This sequence joins TRBV5-1 and TRBJ2-1; 12 positions match TRBD2. Germline V gene lookup returns CDR1 SGHRS and CDR2 YFSETQ. After removal of 0 bases from V and 6 bases from J, the junction contained 4 bases not matched to a gene. The CDR3 has 16 amino acids.

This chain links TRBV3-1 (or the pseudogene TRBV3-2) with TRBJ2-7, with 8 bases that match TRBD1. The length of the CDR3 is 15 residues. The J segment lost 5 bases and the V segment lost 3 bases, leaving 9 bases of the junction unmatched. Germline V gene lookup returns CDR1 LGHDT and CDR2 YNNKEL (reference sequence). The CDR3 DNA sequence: TGTGCCAGCAGCCAGTCGACAGGGGTCCCCCACGAGCAGTACTTC. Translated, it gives CASSQSTGVPHEQYF.

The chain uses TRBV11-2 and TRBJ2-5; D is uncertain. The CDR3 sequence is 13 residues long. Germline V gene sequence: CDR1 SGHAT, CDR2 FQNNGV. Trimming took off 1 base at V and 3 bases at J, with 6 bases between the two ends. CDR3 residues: CASSLVKEETQYF. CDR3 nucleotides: TGTGCCAGCAGCTTAGTTAAAGAAGAGACCCAGTACTTC.

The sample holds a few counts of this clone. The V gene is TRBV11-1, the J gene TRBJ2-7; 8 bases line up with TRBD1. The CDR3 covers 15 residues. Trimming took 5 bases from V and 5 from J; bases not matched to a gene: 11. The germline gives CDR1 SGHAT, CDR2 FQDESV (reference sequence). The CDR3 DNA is TGTGCCAGCAGCCAAACAGGGGGGAGTATCGACGAGCAGTACTTC. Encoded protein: CASSQTGGSIDEQYF.

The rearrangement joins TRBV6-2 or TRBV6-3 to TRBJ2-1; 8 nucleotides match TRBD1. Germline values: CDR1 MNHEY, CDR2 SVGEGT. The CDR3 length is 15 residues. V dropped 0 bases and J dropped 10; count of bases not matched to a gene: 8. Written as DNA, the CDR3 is TGTGCCAGCAGTTACTCAGGACAGGGAGTTAACGAGCAGTTCTTC. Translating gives CASSYSGQGVNEQFF.

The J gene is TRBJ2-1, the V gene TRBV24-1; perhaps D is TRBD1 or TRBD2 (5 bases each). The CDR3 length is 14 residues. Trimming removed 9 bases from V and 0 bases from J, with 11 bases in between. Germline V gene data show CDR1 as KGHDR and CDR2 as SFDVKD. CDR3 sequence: CATGGDRSYNEQFF. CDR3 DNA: TGTGCCACCGGGGGTGACCGCTCCTACAATGAGCAGTTCTTC.

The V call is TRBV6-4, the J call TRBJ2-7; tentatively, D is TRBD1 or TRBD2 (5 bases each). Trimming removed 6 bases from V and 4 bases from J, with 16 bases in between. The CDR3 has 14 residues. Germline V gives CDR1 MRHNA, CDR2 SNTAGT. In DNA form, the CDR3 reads TGTGCCAGCAGACCCCGGGACGGAACATACGAGCAGTACTTC. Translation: CASRPRDGTYEQYF.

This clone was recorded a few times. The CDR3 region has the DNA TGCGCCAGCAGCCCACAATCCCATGCCATAGGACAGATTAACTATGGCTACACCTTC. This encodes CASSPQSHAIGQINYGYTF. This chain links TRBV4-1 with TRBJ1-2; maybe TRBD1 (6 bases). The germline V and J ends were trimmed by 4 bases and 1 base, with 25 bases remaining between them. The CDR3 loop spans 19 amino acids. CDR1 and CDR2 (germline): MGHRA, YSYEKL.

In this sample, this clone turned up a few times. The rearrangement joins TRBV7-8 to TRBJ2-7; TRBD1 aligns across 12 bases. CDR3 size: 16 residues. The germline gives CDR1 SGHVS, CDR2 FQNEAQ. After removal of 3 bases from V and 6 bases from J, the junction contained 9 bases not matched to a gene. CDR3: CASSFGTGGNSVEQYF. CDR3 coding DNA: TGTGCCAGCAGCTTCGGGACAGGGGGCAATTCGGTCGAGCAGTACTTC.